This section outlines one TCR beta chain sequence together with its context. Its specificity is unknown. The CDR3 sequence is 13 residues long. 5' RACE that incorporated UMI labels was used to prepare the TRB cDNA libraries. TCRdb reprocessed the 5' RACE reads and keeps a single row for each CDR3 protein, giving no DNA. The sample totals roughly 86,000 distinct CDR3 sequences. The record originates from a study of CXCR3-negative and CXCR3-positive naive CD8 T cells. The study, taken as a whole, reports: Sequencing showed both naive subsets with comparably high diversity, and memory CD8+ cells much lower. TRBV-TRBJ usage was alike in naive CXCR3-negative and CXCR3-positive cells but differed in memory cells.

At 300,000 to 350,000 cells each, triplicate sorts were carried out for each CD8+ T cell subset. Phenotypically, naive CD8+ T cells corresponded to CD45RO-CCR7+CD27+CD95-. The chain uses TRBV12-3 or TRBV12-4 and TRBJ2-7; TCRdb outputs TRBD2, but without DNA this stays unchecked. The receptor was isolated from a human donor in good health. Some clones in this sample may be carry-over from other donors' samples. Sequenced input: naive CXCR3- CD8+ T cells from blood. Subset specified: CD45RO-CCR7+CD27+CD95- naive CD8+ T cells lacking CXCR3 (TNR3-). The CDR3: CASSSGTTGPQYF.